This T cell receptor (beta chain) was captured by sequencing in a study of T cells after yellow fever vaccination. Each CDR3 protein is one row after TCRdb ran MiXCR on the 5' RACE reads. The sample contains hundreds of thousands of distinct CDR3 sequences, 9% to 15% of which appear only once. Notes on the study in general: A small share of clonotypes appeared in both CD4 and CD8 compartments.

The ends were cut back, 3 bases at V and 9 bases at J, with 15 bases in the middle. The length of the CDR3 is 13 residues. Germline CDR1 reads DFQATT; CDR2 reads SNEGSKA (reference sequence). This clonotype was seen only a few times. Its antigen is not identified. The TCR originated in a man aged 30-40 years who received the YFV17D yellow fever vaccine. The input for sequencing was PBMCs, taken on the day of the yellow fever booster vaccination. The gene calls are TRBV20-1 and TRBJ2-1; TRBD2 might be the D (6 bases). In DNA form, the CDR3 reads TGCAGTGCTAGTGGGGACCTCGGGGGTGAGCAGTTCTTC. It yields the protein CSASGDLGGEQFF.